The 27 T cell receptor beta chains below all came from one sample that was sequenced in a study of cytomegalovirus exposure and HLA in healthy donors. It was with 60 Vbeta and 13 Jbeta primers that the PCR ran. The data were produced by immunoSEQ multiplex PCR, yet TCRdb's version contains in-frame clones alone and is incomplete. The sample holds about 120,000 clones. The sequenced material came from PBMCs. These receptors came from a woman in her thirties or forties in good health and CMV-seropositive.

V is TRBV10-3 and J is TRBJ1-1, with TRBD1 matching over 7 bases. CDR3 size: 16 residues. The ends lost 2 bases at V and 0 bases at J; junction bases unmatched: 6. Germline-derived CDR1 and CDR2 are ENHRY and SYGVKD. CDR3 protein: CAISETNRGLNTEAFF. In nucleotides, the CDR3 is TGTGCCATCAGTGAGACTAACAGGGGACTGAACACTGAAGCTTTCTTT.

This chain connects TRBV5-1 to TRBJ1-4; 10 bases line up with TRBD1. This CDR3 comprises 18 residues. Losses at the gene ends were 2 bases for V and 0 bases for J; bases not matched to a gene: 7. Germline-derived CDR1 and CDR2 are SGHRS and YFSETQ. The CDR3 loop is CASSFRDRGFTTNEKLFF. CDR3 in DNA: TGCGCCAGCAGCTTCCGGGACAGGGGTTTCACAACTAATGAAAAACTGTTTTTT. The full variable domain, with the rest looked up from reference TRBV5-1 and TRBJ1-4, is KAGVTQTPRYLIKTRGQQVTLSCSPISGHRSVSWYQQTPGQGLQFLFEYFSETQRNKGNFPGRFSGRQFSNSRSEMNVSTLELGDSALYLCASSFRDRGFTTNEKLFFGSGTQLSVL.

The rearrangement joins TRBV9 to TRBJ1-3; D call uncertain. The CDR3 is 15 amino acids. V gave up 0 bases and J gave up 2 bases, with 9 bases separating them. Per the germline V gene, CDR1 is SGDLS and CDR2 is YYNGEE. CDR3 nucleotides: TGTGCCAGCAGCGTAGCAGGAGGGCCTGGAAACACCATATATTTT. The encoded protein is CASSVAGGPGNTIYF.

The J gene is TRBJ2-5, the V gene TRBV9; 7 bases align to TRBD1. V was pared by 0 bases and J by 5 bases, with 4 bases of the junction left unmatched. CDR3 length: 14 amino acids. In germline, CDR1 is SGDLS, CDR2 YYNGEE. CDR3 nucleotides: TGTGCCAGCAGCGTAGGGACAGGTTTGGAGACCCAGTACTTC. It encodes CASSVGTGLETQYF. The variable domain in full, completed from reference TRBV9 and TRBJ2-5, reads DSGVTQTPKHLITATGQRVTLRCSPRSGDLSVYWYQQSLDQGLQFLIQYYNGEERAKGNILERFSAQQFPDLHSELNLSSLELGDSALYFCASSVGTGLETQYFGPGTRLLVL.

The gene calls are TRBV19 and TRBJ1-3; D perhaps matches TRBD1 (6 bases). The V and J ends lost 3 bases and 0 bases respectively, with 15 bases between them. CDR3 length: 17 amino acids. Germline lookup yields CDR1 LNHDA and CDR2 SQIVND (reference sequence). Written as DNA, the CDR3 is TGTGCCAGTAGTATGGGGGCACAGCGACGCTCTGGAAACACCATATATTTT. Encoded protein: CASSMGAQRRSGNTIYF. Full variable domain (remainder filled in from reference TRBV19 and TRBJ1-3): DGGITQSPKYLFRKEGQNVTLSCEQNLNHDAMYWYRQDPGQGLRLIYYSQIVNDFQKGDIAEGYSVSREKKESFPLTVTSAQKNPTAFYLCASSMGAQRRSGNTIYFGEGSWLTVV.

The chain has TRBV23-1 and TRBJ1-1; 10 bases are shared with TRBD1. TRBV23-1 is an open reading frame whose function is uncertain. The CDR3 is 19 amino acids. V gave up 6 bases and J gave up 0 bases; unmatched junction bases: 16. The CDR3 DNA sequence: TGCGCCAGCAGCAAACGAGTCCCGGGACAGGGGCCCATGAACACTGAAGCTTTCTTT. Its protein is CASSKRVPGQGPMNTEAFF.

The chain carries TRBV19 and TRBJ1-4; 8 nucleotides line up with TRBD1. Germline CDR1 and CDR2: LNHDA and SQIVND (reference sequence). J was trimmed by 4 bases and V by 5 bases; bases with no gene match: 3. CDR3 length: 14 residues. The CDR3 is CASSHRGVNEKLFF. The CDR3, as DNA: TGTGCCAGTAGTCACAGGGGGGTTAATGAAAAACTGTTTTTT.

This chain joins TRBV28 and TRBJ1-2; 11 nucleotides align to TRBD1. There are 14 residues in the CDR3. J lost 8 bases, V lost 6 bases, and 8 bases had no gene match. CDR1 and CDR2 (germline): MDHEN, SYDVKM. The CDR3 sequence: CASSSGQGAWGYTF. The DNA for the CDR3 is TGTGCCAGCAGCTCCGGACAGGGGGCTTGGGGCTACACCTTC.

The chain combines TRBV14 with TRBJ1-2, with TRBD1 identical over 9 bases. Germline trimming cut 3 bases from V and 8 bases from J; bases unmatched to any gene: 10. Looked up from germline, CDR1 is SGHDN and CDR2 is FVKESK. CDR3 length: 15 amino acids. CDR3 sequence: CASSQLGTGPRGYTF. As DNA, the CDR3 is TGTGCCAGCAGCCAGTTAGGGACAGGGCCTCGCGGCTACACCTTC.

V usage is TRBV7-2 and J usage is TRBJ1-5; TRBD1 matches 12 bases. CDR3 length: 17 residues. The germline gives CDR1 SGHTA, CDR2 FQGNSA. With 3 bases clipped from V and 2 bases from J, the junction kept 5 bases outside the gene matches. The CDR3 is CASSFGTGGLGNQPQHF. CDR3 DNA: TGTGCCAGCAGCTTTGGGACAGGGGGCTTGGGCAATCAGCCCCAGCATTTT.

This rearrangement joins TRBV28 to TRBJ2-7, with a possible D match to TRBD1 (6 bases). The CDR3 contains 15 residues. The germline V gene encodes CDR1 MDHEN and CDR2 SYDVKM. Between the trimmed V and J ends, which lost 7 bases and 0 bases, there was a span of 16 bases. CDR3 residues: CASMAPRTVSYEQYF. CDR3 nucleotide sequence: TGTGCCAGCATGGCCCCCCGGACAGTCTCCTACGAGCAGTACTTC.

V is TRBV2 and J is TRBJ2-2, with D perhaps matching TRBD2 (6 bases). Germline V gene data show CDR1 as SNHLY and CDR2 as FYNNEI. The CDR3 runs 14 residues. The V end lost 7 bases, the J end lost 6 bases, and 15 bases lay between the germline ends. The CDR3 is CASTGESSAGELFF. CDR3 DNA: TGTGCCAGCACGGGGGAGAGTAGCGCCGGGGAGCTGTTTTTT.

This chain uses TRBV7-9 with TRBJ2-7; 12 bases line up with TRBD2. CDR1 is SEHNR, CDR2 FQNEAQ, per germline (reference sequence). V was pared by 0 bases and J by 4 bases, with 1 base of the junction left unmatched. The CDR3 has 15 residues. The chain's CDR3 is CASSLATSGRYEQYF. Here the CDR3 DNA reads TGTGCCAGCAGCTTAGCAACTAGCGGGAGGTACGAGCAGTACTTC.

This chain joins TRBV29-1 and TRBJ1-1; TRBD1 aligns across 7 bases. The germline gives CDR1 SQVTM, CDR2 ANQGSEA. V lost 5 bases and J lost 5; bases outside the gene matches: 2. The CDR3 runs to 11 residues. DNA for the CDR3: TGCAGCGTTCACAGGGGTACTGAAGCTTTCTTT. This sequence encodes CSVHRGTEAFF. The full variable domain, rest sourced from reference TRBV29-1 and TRBJ1-1, is SAVISQKPSRDICQRGTSLTIQCQVDSQVTMMFWYRQQPGQSLTLIATANQGSEATYESGFVIDKFPISRPNLTFSTLTVSNMSPEDSSIYLCSVHRGTEAFFGQGTRLTVV.

V and J are TRBV15 and TRBJ2-5, with 8 bases that match TRBD2. The CDR3 spans 17 residues. From germline, CDR1 is LNHNV and CDR2 YYDKDF (reference sequence). The J segment lost 4 bases and the V segment lost 1 base, leaving 11 bases of the junction unmatched. DNA of the CDR3: TGTGCCACCAGCAGAGTCGGAGCGGGAGTAAAAGGAGAGACCCAGTACTTC. This codes for CATSRVGAGVKGETQYF. Filled out from reference TRBV15 and TRBJ2-5, the complete variable domain reads DAMVIQNPRYQVTQFGKPVTLSCSQTLNHNVMYWYQQKSSQAPKLLFHYYDKDFNNEADTPDNFQSRRPNTSFCFLDIRSPGLGDTAMYLCATSRVGAGVKGETQYFGPGTRLLVL.

The chain is built from TRBV6-5 and TRBJ1-1, with D perhaps TRBD1 (5 bases). CDR3 length: 12 residues. Germline-derived CDR1 and CDR2 are MNHEY and SVGAGI. V was cut by 9 bases and J by 5 bases, with 13 bases left in between. The CDR3 nucleotides are TGTGCCAGTGGGAGGGGAGGTACTGAAGCTTTCTTT. Encoded protein: CASGRGGTEAFF.

The V call is TRBV19, the J call TRBJ1-1, with 10 bases lining up with TRBD1. CDR3 length: 14 amino acids. CDR1 is LNHDA, CDR2 SQIVND, per germline (reference sequence). With 6 bases clipped from V and 1 base from J, the junction kept 2 bases outside the gene matches. The CDR3 loop reads CASSRDRGNTEAFF. Written as DNA, the CDR3 is TGTGCCAGTAGCCGGGACAGGGGGAACACTGAAGCTTTCTTT.

This rearrangement joins TRBV4-1 to TRBJ1-2, with 10 bases that match TRBD1. V lost 5 bases to trimming and J lost 3 bases; unmatched junction nucleotides: 3. Germline loops: CDR1 MGHRA, CDR2 YSYEKL. The CDR3 consists of 14 residues. CDR3 coding DNA: TGCGCCAGCAGCGGAGGACAGGGGGACTATGGCTACACCTTC. This translates into CASSGGQGDYGYTF.

The chain employs TRBV9 and TRBJ1-1; D unclear. V lost 0 bases and J lost 4, with 7 bases in between. CDR3 length: 13 residues. CDR1 and CDR2 from the germline V gene are SGDLS and YYNGEE. CDR3 sequence reads: CASSVAEGTEAFF. CDR3 bases: TGTGCCAGCAGCGTAGCTGAGGGCACTGAAGCTTTCTTT.

This chain links TRBV7-8 with TRBJ2-7; TRBD1 matches at 8 bases. Germline trimming cut 5 bases from V and 3 bases from J; bases unmatched to any gene: 9. This CDR3 region has 15 residues. Germline V gives CDR1 SGHVS, CDR2 FQNEAQ. The CDR3 spells CASSPGTGGNYEQYF. The CDR3 bases are TGTGCCAGCAGCCCAGGGACAGGTGGAAACTACGAGCAGTACTTC.

V is TRBV5-1 and J is TRBJ1-1, with TRBD1 as a possible D gene (5 bases). The CDR3 has 15 amino acids. Germline CDR1 SGHRS, CDR2 YFSETQ. With 0 bases removed from V and 0 bases from J, the gap between germline ends came to 9 bases. In DNA, the CDR3 is TGCGCCAGCAGCTTGGGAGACAGCCTGAACACTGAAGCTTTCTTT. This codes for CASSLGDSLNTEAFF.

The rearrangement joins TRBV14 to TRBJ2-7; perhaps TRBD1 as D (6 bases). Per the germline V gene, CDR1 is SGHDN and CDR2 is FVKESK. The germline V and J ends were trimmed by 2 bases and 4 bases, with 12 bases remaining between them. The CDR3 loop spans 14 amino acids. The CDR3 nucleotides read TGTGCCAGCAGCCAACAGGGGATCGGGTACGAGCAGTACTTC. Translation: CASSQQGIGYEQYF.

The chain is built from TRBV19 and TRBJ2-5, with TRBD1 matching over 7 bases. The J segment lost 3 bases and the V segment lost 5 bases, leaving 6 bases of the junction unmatched. This CDR3 spans 14 amino acids. Germline assignment: CDR1 LNHDA and CDR2 SQIVND (reference sequence). The CDR3 reads CASSPYDREETQYF. CDR3 coding DNA: TGTGCCAGTAGTCCTTATGACAGGGAAGAGACCCAGTACTTC.

The chain combines TRBV6-5 with TRBJ1-4; D unresolved. The length of the CDR3 is 14 residues. Germline-derived CDR1 and CDR2 are MNHEY and SVGAGI. Deletions cut 0 bases from V and 5 bases from J, with 7 bases between. CDR3 in amino acids: CASSYSRQNEKLFF. CDR3 coding DNA: TGTGCCAGCAGTTACTCGAGGCAGAATGAAAAACTGTTTTTT.

The rearrangement uses TRBV6-6 and TRBJ2-7; D is uncertain. The V end was cut by 0 bases, the J end by 9 bases, with 12 bases between. This CDR3 has 13 amino acids. Germline assignment: CDR1 MNHNY and CDR2 SVGAGI (reference sequence). The CDR3, as DNA: TGTGCCAGCAGTTACTCAACGCTGGTCGGGCAGTACTTC. This encodes CASSYSTLVGQYF.

V usage is TRBV6-6 and J usage is TRBJ2-1, with 8 nucleotides matching TRBD1. Germline V gene data show CDR1 as MNHNY and CDR2 as SVGAGI (reference sequence). The ends lost 8 bases at V and 9 bases at J; junction bases unmatched: 15. This CDR3 has 15 amino acids. The CDR3 sequence is CASRPRQGPTAEQFF. The CDR3 bases are TGTGCCAGCCGCCCGCGACAGGGGCCTACAGCTGAGCAGTTCTTC.

The V gene is TRBV11-2, the J gene TRBJ2-7; the D gene is possibly TRBD2 (5 bases). The V and J ends lost 0 bases and 4 bases respectively, with 22 bases between them. Germline-derived CDR1 and CDR2 are SGHAT and FQNNGV. The CDR3 contains 18 residues. The CDR3 protein is CASSLDRGGQHLPYEQYF. The CDR3 DNA follows: TGTGCCAGCAGCTTAGATCGTGGAGGTCAGCACCTTCCTTACGAGCAGTACTTC. The entire variable domain, with the rest obtained from reference TRBV11-2 and TRBJ2-7, is as follows: EAGVAQSPRYKIIEKRQSVAFWCNPISGHATLYWYQQILGQGPKLLIQFQNNGVVDDSQLPKDRFSAERLKGVDSTLKIQPAKLEDSAVYLCASSLDRGGQHLPYEQYFGPGTRLTVT.